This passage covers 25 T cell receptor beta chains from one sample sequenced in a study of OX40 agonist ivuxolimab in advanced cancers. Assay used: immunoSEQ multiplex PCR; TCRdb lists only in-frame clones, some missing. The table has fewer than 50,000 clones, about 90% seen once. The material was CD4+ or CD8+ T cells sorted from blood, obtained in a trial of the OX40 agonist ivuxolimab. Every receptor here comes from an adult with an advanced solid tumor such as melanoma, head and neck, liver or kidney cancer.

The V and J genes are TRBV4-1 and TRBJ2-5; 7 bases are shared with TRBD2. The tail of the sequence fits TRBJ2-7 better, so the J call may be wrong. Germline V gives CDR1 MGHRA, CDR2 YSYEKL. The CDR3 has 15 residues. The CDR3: CASKQGSGIIYEQYF. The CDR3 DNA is TGCGCCAGCAAACAAGGCAGCGGGATTATCTACGAGCAGTACTTC.

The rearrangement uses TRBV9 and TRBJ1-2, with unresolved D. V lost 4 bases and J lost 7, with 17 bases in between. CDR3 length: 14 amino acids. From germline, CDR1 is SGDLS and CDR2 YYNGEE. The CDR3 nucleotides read TGTGCCAGCAGCCCCGGTGACTCAGAGGGTGGCTACACCTTC. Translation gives CASSPGDSEGGYTF.

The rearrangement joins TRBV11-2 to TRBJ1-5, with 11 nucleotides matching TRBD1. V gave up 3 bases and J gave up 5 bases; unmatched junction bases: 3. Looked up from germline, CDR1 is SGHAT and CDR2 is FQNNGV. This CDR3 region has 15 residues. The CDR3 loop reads CASSLGQGVHQPQHF. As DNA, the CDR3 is TGTGCCAGCAGCTTGGGACAGGGGGTACATCAGCCCCAGCATTTT.

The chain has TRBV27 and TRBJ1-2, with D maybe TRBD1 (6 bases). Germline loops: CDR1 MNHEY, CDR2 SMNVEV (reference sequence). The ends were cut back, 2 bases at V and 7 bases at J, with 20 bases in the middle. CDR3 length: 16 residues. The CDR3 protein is CASSLTLHGQQGGYTF. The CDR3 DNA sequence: TGTGCCAGCAGTTTAACCCTCCACGGACAGCAGGGTGGCTACACCTTC.

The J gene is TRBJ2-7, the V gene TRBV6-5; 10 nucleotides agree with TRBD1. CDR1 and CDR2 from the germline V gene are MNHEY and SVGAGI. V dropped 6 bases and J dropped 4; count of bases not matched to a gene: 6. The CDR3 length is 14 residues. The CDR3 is CASRRTGGLYEQYF. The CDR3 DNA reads TGTGCCAGCAGGAGGACAGGGGGTCTTTACGAGCAGTACTTC.

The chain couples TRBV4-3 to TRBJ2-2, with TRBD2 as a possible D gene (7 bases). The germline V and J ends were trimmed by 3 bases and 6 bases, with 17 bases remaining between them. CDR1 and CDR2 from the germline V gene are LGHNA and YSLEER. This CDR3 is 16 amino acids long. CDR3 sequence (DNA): TGCGCCAGCAGCCAGGGGGGGCCTAGTTCGCCCGGGGAGCTGTTTTTT. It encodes CASSQGGPSSPGELFF.

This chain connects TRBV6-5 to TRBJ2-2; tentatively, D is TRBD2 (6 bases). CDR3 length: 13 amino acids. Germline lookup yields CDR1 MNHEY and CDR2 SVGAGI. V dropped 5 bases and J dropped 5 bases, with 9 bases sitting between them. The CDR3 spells CASSPRGTGELFF. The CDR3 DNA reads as TGTGCCAGCAGTCCCCGGGGGACCGGGGAGCTGTTTTTT.

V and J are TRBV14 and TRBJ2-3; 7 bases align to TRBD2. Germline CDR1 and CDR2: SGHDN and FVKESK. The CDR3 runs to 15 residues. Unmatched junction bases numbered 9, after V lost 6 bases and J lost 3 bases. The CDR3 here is CASSSLGGITDTQYF. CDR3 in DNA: TGTGCCAGCAGTTCCCTGGGAGGGATAACAGATACGCAGTATTTT.

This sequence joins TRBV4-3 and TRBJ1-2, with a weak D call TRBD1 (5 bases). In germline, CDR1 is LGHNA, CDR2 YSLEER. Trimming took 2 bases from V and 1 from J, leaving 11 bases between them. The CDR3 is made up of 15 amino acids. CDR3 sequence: CASSQRGALNYGYTF. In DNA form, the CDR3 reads TGCGCCAGCAGCCAACGTGGGGCTCTTAACTATGGCTACACCTTC.

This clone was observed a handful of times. In DNA, the CDR3 is TGTGCCAGCAGCAGGGGTGAGGGTGAAGCTTTCTTT. Its translation is CASSRGEGEAFF. The rearrangement uses TRBV6-5 and TRBJ1-1; D possibly corresponds to TRBD1 (6 bases). Looked up from germline, CDR1 is MNHEY and CDR2 is SVGAGI. The CDR3 contains 12 residues. V dropped 6 bases and J dropped 7 bases, with 12 bases sitting between them.

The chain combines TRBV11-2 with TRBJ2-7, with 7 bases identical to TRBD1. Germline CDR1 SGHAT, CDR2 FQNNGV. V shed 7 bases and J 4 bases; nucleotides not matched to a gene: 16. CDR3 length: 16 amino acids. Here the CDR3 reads CASTLYYGDSSYEQYF. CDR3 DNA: TGTGCCAGCACCCTCTATTATGGGGACAGCTCGTACGAGCAGTACTTC.

CDR3 amino acids: CASRGLGFTTDTQYF. In DNA, the CDR3 is TGTGCCAGCAGGGGCTTGGGATTCACCACAGATACGCAGTATTTT. The rearrangement uses TRBV28 and TRBJ2-3; D is unclear. Germline values: CDR1 MDHEN, CDR2 SYDVKM. This CDR3 is 15 amino acids long. Trimming cost V 6 bases and J 2 bases, with 15 bases left between them.

CDR3 amino acids: CASSGQGQETQYF. The CDR3 DNA sequence: TGTGCCAGCAGCGGACAGGGCCAAGAGACCCAGTACTTC. J is TRBJ2-5 and V is TRBV7-9; 8 bases are a match to TRBD1. This CDR3 region has 13 residues. Germline CDR1 SEHNR, CDR2 FQNEAQ (reference sequence). Losses at the gene ends were 5 bases for V and 1 base for J; bases not matched to a gene: 0. Using reference TRBV7-9 and TRBJ2-5 for the parts outside the CDR3, the full variable domain is DTGVSQNPRHKITKRGQNVTFRCDPISEHNRLYWYRQTLGQGPEFLTYFQNEAQLEKSRLLSDRFSAERPKGSFSTLEIQRTEQGDSAMYLCASSGQGQETQYFGPGTRLLVL.

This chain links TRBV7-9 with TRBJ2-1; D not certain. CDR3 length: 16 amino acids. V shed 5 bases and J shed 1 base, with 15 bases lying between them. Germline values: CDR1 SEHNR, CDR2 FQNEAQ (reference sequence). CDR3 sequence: CASSPIWAHSYNEQFF. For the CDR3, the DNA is TGTGCCAGCAGCCCCATTTGGGCTCATTCCTACAATGAGCAGTTCTTC.

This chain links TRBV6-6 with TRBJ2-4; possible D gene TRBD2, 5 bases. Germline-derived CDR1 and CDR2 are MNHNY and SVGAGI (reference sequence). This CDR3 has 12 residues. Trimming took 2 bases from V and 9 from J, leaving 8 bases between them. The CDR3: CASSYTRGIQYF. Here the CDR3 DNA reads TGTGCCAGCAGTTACACCCGGGGCATTCAGTACTTC.

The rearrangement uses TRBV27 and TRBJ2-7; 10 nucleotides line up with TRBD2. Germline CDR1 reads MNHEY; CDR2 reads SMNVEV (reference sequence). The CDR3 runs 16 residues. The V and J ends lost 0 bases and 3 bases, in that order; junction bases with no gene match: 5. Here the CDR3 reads CASSLSISGGFYEQYF. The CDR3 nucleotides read TGTGCCAGCAGTTTATCGATTAGCGGGGGGTTCTACGAGCAGTACTTC.

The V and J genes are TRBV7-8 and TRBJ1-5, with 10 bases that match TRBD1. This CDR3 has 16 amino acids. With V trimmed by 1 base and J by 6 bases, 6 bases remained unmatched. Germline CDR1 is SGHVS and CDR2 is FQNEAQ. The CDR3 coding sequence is TGTGCCAGCAGCTTAGGGGTGACAGGGGGCGGTCAGCCCCAGCATTTT. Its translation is CASSLGVTGGGQPQHF.

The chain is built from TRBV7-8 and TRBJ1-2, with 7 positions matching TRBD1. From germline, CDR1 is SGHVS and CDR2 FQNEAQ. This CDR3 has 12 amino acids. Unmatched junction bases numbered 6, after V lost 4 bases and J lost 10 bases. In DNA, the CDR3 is TGTGCCAGCAGCTCTTCGGGACAGTTCTACACCTTC. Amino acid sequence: CASSSSGQFYTF. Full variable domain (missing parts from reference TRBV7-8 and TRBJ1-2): GAGVSQSPRYKVAKRGQDVALRCDPISGHVSLFWYQQALGQGPEFLTYFQNEAQLDKSGLPSDRFFAERPEGSVSTLKIQRTQQEDSAVYLCASSSSGQFYTFGSGTRLTVV.

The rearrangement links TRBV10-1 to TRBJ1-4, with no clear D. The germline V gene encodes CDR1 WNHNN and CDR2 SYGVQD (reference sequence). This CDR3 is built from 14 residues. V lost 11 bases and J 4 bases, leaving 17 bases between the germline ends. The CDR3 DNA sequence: TGCGCCGGCCGTACGACGGCCGATAATGAAAAACTGTTTTTT. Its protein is CAGRTTADNEKLFF.

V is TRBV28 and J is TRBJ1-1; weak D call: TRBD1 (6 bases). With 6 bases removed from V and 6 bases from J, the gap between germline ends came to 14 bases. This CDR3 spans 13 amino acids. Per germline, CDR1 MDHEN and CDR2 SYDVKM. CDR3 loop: CASSQGSDAEAFF. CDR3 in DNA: TGTGCCAGCAGCCAGGGGAGTGACGCTGAAGCTTTCTTT.

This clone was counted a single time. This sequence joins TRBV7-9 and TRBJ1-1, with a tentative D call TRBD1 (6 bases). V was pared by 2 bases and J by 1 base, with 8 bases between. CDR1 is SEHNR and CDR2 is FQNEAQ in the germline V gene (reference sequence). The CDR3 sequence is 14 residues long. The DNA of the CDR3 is TGTGCCAGCAGCTTAAGACAGGAGAACACTGAAGCTTTCTTT. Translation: CASSLRQENTEAFF. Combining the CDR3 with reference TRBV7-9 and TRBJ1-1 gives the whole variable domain DTGVSQNPRHKITKRGQNVTFRCDPISEHNRLYWYRQTLGQGPEFLTYFQNEAQLEKSRLLSDRFSAERPKGSFSTLEIQRTEQGDSAMYLCASSLRQENTEAFFGQGTRLTVV.

CDR3 sequence (DNA): TGTGCCAGCAGTTTTATAGGGGGAAGGACCACTGAAGCTTTCTTT. Its protein is CASSFIGGRTTEAFF. The chain carries TRBV27 and TRBJ1-1; perhaps TRBD1 as D (6 bases). CDR1 is MNHEY and CDR2 is SMNVEV in the germline V gene (reference sequence). The CDR3 consists of 15 residues. V was pared by 3 bases and J by 4 bases, with 15 bases between.

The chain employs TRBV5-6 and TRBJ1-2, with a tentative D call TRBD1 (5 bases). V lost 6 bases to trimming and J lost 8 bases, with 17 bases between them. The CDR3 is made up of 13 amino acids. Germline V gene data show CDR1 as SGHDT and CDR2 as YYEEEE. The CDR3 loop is CASKYRGERGYTF. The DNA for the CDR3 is TGTGCCAGCAAGTACCGAGGGGAGCGGGGCTACACCTTC.

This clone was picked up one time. The CDR3 region has the DNA TGCGCCAGCAGCCATCCGGGACTAGGCAATGAGCAGTTCTTC. This codes for CASSHPGLGNEQFF. V usage is TRBV4-3 and J usage is TRBJ2-1, with 8 bases fitting TRBD2. The germline V gene has CDR1 LGHNA and CDR2 YSLEER. J was trimmed by 6 bases and V by 3 bases; bases with no gene match: 4. The CDR3 length is 14 residues.

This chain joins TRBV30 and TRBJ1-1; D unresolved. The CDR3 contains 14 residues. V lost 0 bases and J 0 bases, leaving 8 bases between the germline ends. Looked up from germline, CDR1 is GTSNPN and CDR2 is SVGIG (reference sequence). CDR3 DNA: TGTGCCTGGAGTGTACAGCCCATGAACACTGAAGCTTTCTTT. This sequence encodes CAWSVQPMNTEAFF.